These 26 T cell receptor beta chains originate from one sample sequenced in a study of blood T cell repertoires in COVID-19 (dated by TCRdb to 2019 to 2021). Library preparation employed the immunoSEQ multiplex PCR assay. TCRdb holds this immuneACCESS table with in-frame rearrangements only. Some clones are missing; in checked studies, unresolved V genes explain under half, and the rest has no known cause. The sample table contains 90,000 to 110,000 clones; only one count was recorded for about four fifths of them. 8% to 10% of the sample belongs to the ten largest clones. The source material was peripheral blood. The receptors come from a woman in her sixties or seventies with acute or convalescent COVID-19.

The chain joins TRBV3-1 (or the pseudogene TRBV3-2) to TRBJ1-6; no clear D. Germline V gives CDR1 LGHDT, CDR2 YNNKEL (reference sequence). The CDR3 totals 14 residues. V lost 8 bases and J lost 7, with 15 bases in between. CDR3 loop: CASGDRGENSPLHF. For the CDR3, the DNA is TGTGCCAGCGGCGACCGCGGAGAGAATTCACCCCTCCACTTT.

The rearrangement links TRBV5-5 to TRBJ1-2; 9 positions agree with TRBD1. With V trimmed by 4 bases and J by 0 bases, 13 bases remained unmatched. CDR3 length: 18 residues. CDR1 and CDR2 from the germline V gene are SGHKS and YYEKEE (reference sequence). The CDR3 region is CASSKDRGYTQANYGYTF. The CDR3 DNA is TGTGCCAGCAGCAAGGACAGGGGATACACTCAAGCTAACTATGGCTACACCTTC. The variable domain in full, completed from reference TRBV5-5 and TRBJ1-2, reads DAGVTQSPTHLIKTRGQQVTLRCSPISGHKSVSWYQQVLGQGPQFIFQYYEKEERGRGNFPDRFSARQFPNYSSELNVNALLLGDSALYLCASSKDRGYTQANYGYTFGSGTRLTVV.

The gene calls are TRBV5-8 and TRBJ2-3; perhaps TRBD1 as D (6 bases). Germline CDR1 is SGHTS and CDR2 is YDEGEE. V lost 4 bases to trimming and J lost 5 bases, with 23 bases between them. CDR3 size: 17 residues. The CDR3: CASSPGRDTRGLDTQYF. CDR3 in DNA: TGTGCCAGCAGCCCGGGCCGGGACACCCGTGGGCTAGATACGCAGTATTTT.

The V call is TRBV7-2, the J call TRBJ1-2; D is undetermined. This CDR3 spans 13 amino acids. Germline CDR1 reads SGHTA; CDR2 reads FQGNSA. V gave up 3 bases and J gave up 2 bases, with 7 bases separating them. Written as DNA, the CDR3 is TGTGCCAGCAGCTTGAGTTCCAACTATGGCTACACCTTC. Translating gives CASSLSSNYGYTF. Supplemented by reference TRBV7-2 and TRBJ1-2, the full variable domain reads GAGVSQSPSNKVTEKGKDVELRCDPISGHTALYWYRQSLGQGLEFLIYFQGNSAPDKSGLPSDRFSAERTGGSVSTLTIQRTQQEDSAVYLCASSLSSNYGYTFGSGTRLTVV.

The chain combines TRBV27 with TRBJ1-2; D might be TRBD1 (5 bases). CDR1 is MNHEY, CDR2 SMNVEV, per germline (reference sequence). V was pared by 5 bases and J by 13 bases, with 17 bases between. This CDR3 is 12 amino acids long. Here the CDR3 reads CASSQLGTGITF. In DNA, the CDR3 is TGTGCCAGCAGTCAATTGGGGACTGGGATCACCTTC.

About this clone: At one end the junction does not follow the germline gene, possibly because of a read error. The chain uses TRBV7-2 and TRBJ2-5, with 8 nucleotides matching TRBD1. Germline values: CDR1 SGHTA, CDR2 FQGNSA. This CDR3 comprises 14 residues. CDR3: CVSSSQGAGETQYF. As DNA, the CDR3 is TGTGTCAGCAGCTCCCAGGGGGCGGGAGAGACCCAGTACTTC. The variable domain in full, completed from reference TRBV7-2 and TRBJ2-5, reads GAGVSQSPSNKVTEKGKDVELRCDPISGHTALYWYRQSLGQGLEFLIYFQGNSAPDKSGLPSDRFSAERTGGSVSTLTIQRTQQEDSAVYLCVSSSQGAGETQYFGPGTRLLVL.

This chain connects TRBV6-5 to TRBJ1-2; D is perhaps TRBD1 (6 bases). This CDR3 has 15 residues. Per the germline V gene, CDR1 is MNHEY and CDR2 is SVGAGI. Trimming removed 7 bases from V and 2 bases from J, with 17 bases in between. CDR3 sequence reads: CASKRGQTTNYGYTF. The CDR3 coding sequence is TGTGCCAGCAAGCGAGGACAGACCACCAACTATGGCTACACCTTC.

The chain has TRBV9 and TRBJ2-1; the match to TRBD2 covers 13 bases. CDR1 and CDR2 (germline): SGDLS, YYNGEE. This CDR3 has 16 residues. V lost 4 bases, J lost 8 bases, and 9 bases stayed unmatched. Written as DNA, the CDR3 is TGTGCCAGCAGCTACCGGACTAGCGGGAGAGGCCATGAGCAGTTCTTC. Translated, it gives CASSYRTSGRGHEQFF.

The CDR3 loop is CAWSELGRGDNYGYTF. CDR3 bases: TGTGCCTGGAGTGAGTTAGGGAGGGGAGATAACTATGGCTACACCTTC. The chain carries TRBV30 and TRBJ1-2, with D possibly matching TRBD1 (5 bases). Trimming took 1 base from V and 1 from J, leaving 16 bases between them. Germline CDR1 and CDR2: GTSNPN and SVGIG (reference sequence). The CDR3 is made up of 16 amino acids. Full variable domain (outside the CDR3, taken from reference TRBV30 and TRBJ1-2): SQTIHQWPATLVQPVGSPLSLECTVEGTSNPNLYWYRQAAGRGLQLLFYSVGIGQISSEVPQNLSASRPQDRQFILSSKKLLLSDSGFYLCAWSELGRGDNYGYTFGSGTRLTVV.

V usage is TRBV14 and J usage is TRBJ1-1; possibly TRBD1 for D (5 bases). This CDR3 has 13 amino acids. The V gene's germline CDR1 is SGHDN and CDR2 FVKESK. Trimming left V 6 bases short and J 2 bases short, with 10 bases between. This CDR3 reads CASSLGHNTEAFF. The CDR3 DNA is TGTGCCAGCAGTCTCGGACACAACACTGAAGCTTTCTTT.

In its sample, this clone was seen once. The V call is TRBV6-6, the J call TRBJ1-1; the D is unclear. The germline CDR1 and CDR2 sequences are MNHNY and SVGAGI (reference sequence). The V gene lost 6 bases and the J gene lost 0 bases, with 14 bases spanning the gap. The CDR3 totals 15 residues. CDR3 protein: CASSPRQVLNTEAFF. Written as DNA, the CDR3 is TGTGCCAGCAGCCCCCGCCAGGTTTTGAACACTGAAGCTTTCTTT.

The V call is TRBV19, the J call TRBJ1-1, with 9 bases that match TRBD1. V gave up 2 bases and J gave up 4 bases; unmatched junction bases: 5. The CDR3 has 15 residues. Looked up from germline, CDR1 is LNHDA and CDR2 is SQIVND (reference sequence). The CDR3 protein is CASSILTGGITEAFF. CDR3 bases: TGTGCCAGTAGTATACTTACAGGGGGCATCACTGAAGCTTTCTTT.

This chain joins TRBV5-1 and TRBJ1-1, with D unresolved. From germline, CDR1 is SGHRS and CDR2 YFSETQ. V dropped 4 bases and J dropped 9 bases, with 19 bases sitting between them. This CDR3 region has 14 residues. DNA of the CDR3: TGCGCCAGCAGCGGACGGGAGCCTCGGACTCAAGCTTTCTTT. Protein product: CASSGREPRTQAFF.

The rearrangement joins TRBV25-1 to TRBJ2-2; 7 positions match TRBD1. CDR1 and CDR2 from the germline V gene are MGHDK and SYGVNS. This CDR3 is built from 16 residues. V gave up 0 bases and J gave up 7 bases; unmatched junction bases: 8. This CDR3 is CASSEYARQGIGELFF. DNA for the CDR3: TGTGCCAGCAGTGAATATGCGAGACAGGGTATCGGGGAGCTGTTTTTT.

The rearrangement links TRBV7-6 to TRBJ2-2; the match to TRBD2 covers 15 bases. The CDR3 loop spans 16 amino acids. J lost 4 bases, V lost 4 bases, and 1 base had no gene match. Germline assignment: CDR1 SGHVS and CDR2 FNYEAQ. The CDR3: CASSSGLAGGTGELFF. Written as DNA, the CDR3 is TGTGCCAGCAGCTCGGGACTAGCGGGGGGCACCGGGGAGCTGTTTTTT.

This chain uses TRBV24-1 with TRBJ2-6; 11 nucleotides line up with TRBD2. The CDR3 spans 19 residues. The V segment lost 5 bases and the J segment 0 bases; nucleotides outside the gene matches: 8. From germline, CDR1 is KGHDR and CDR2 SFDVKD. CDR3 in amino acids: CATSGGGSGRVSGANVLTF. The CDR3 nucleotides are TGTGCCACCAGTGGTGGGGGTAGCGGGAGGGTCTCTGGGGCCAACGTCCTGACTTTC.

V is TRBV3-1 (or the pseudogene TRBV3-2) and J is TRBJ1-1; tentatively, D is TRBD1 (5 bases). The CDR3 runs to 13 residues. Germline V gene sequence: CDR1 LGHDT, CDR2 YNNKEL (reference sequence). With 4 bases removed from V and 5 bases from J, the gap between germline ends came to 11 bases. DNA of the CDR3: TGTGCCAGCAGCCCCGGGGGGGGGACTGAAGCTTTCTTT. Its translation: CASSPGGGTEAFF.

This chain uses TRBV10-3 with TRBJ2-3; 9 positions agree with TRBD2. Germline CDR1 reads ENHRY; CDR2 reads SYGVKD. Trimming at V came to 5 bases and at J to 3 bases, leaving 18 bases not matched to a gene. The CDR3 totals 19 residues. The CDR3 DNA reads TGTGCCATCAGTCTGTCGTTTGGGCGGGGGGGCGGTATGACAGATACGCAGTATTTT. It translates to CAISLSFGRGGGMTDTQYF.

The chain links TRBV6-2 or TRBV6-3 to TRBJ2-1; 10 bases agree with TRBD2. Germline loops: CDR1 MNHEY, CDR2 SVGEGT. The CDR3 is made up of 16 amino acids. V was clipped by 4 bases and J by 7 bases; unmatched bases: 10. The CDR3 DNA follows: TGTGCCAGCAGTTCCCTAACTAGCGGGGAAAAAAATGAGCAGTTCTTC. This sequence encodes CASSSLTSGEKNEQFF.

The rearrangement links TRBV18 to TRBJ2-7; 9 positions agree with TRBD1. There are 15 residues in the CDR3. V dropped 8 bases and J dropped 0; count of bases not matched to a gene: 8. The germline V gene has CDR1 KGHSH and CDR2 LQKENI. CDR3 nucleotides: TGTGCCAGCAGAGGAGGGACAGGGCCCTCCTACGAGCAGTACTTC. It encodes CASRGGTGPSYEQYF.

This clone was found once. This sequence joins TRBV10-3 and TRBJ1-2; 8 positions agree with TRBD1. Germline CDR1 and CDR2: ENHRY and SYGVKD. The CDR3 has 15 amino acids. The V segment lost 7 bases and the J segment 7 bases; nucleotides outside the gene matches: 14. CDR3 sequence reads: CAITKGQGEVRGYTF. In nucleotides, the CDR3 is TGTGCCATCACTAAAGGACAGGGAGAGGTCCGTGGCTACACCTTC.

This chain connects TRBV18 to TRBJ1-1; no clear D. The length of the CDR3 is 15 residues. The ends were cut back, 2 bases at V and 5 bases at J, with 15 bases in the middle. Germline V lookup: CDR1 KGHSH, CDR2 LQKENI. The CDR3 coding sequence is TGTGCCAGCTCACCATCCCACCCCGCGGGGACTGAAGCTTTCTTT. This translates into CASSPSHPAGTEAFF.

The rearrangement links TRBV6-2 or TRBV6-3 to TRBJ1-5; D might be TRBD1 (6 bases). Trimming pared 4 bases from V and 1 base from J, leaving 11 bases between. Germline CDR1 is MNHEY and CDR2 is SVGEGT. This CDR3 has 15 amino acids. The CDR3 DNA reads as TGTGCCAGCAGTTCCCTGGACAGAAGCAATCAGCCCCAGCATTTT. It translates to CASSSLDRSNQPQHF.

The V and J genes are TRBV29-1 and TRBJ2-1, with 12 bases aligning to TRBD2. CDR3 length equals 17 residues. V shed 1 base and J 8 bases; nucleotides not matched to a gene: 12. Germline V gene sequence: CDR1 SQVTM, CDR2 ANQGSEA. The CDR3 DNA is TGCAGCGTTGAAGGACTAGCGGGAGTAGGAAACGTAGATGAGCAGTTCTTC. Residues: CSVEGLAGVGNVDEQFF.

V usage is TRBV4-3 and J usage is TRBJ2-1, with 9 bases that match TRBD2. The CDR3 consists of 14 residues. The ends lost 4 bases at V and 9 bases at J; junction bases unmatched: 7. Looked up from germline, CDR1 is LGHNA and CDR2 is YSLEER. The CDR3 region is CASSPRTSVGEQFF. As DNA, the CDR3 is TGCGCCAGCAGCCCGAGGACTAGCGTTGGTGAGCAGTTCTTC.

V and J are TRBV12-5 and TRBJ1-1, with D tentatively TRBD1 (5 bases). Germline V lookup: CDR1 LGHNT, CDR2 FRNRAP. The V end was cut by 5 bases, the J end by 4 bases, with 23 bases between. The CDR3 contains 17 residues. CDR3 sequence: CASGLETGELLGTEAFF. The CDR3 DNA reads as TGTGCTAGTGGTCTGGAAACAGGAGAACTGTTGGGCACTGAAGCTTTCTTT.